This TCR beta chain was recorded in a study of blood T cells in healthy people across ages. Findings and limits, study-wide: Naive T cell percentage and TCR beta diversity correlated strongly.

Then a second PCR, running roughly 6 to 11 cycles, was carried out with a sample-barcoded 5' primer and a J-beta primer mix. Every cDNA molecule bore a tag from a template-switch adaptor containing 12 random nucleotides. A single record per CDR3 protein comes from TCRdb applying MiXCR to the 5' RACE reads. The sample yields about 640,000 distinct CDR3 sequences, roughly 58% seen once. V lost 6 bases and J 9 bases, leaving 23 bases between the germline ends. Germline V gene lookup returns CDR1 LGHNA and CDR2 YNFKEQ. The CDR3 is 15 amino acids. Details on this clonotype: Its target is not known. Possible read error: a much larger clone is one base away.

This chain links TRBV4-2 with TRBJ2-5; D is possibly TRBD2 (6 bases). Sequenced sample: blood. The receptor was derived from a man in his sixties in good health. The DNA of the CDR3 is TGTGCCAGCAGTCTACGCGCTGGTTCGGGGGAGGCCCAGTACTTC. It is translated as CASSLRAGSGEAQYF.